This T cell receptor (beta chain) was captured in a study of tumor-infiltrating lymphocytes in primary liver carcinoma. Study background: Stage T1-T3 N0M0 tumors measured roughly 4.2 to 10 cm at most.

Comments on this clonotype: Its antigen is as yet unknown. The junction does not match germline at one end; this may be a read error.

TCR beta cDNA was made from 400 to 500 ng total RNA with a constant-region primer. ARM-PCR, slightly modified, supplied the TCR beta libraries through three nested multiplex PCR rounds. TCRdb re-called the multiplex PCR reads through MiXCR, storing one row per CDR3 protein. The data show 330,000 or so distinct CDR3 sequences, with 65% seen just once and about 6% held by the top ten. Study results and limitations: Bulk unsorted material prevented CD4+ and CD8+ repertoire comparison. Overlap between tumor regions exceeded overlap of tumor with adjacent tissue or blood.

Unsorted whole blood served as the source of blood RNA, and germline DNA was extracted as well. The sequencing sample was made of peripheral blood. This TCR was sampled from a man between 40 and 49 years old with primary liver carcinoma and hepatitis B virus infection.

DNA of the CDR3: TGTGCCAGCAACTTGGGGACAGGGGGCTCCGAGCAGTACTTC. Protein: CASNLGTGGSEQYF. V is TRBV5-4 and J is TRBJ2-7, with 12 positions matching TRBD1. CDR3 length: 14 amino acids. Germline values: CDR1 SGHNT, CDR2 YYREEE (reference sequence).